This TCR beta chain was documented in a study of blood T cell repertoires in COVID-19. Trimming took 5 bases from V and 2 from J, leaving 9 bases between them. This CDR3 has 13 residues. Measured with immunoSEQ multiplex PCR; TCRdb has only the in-frame clones, and not every one. The sample has about 140,000 clones; roughly four fifths are singletons. Sequencing was done on a sample of peripheral blood. The receptor was derived from a woman aged 45-65 years with active or convalescent COVID-19. This chain joins TRBV12-3 or TRBV12-4 and TRBJ1-1, with D tentatively TRBD1 (5 bases). CDR3 in amino acids: CASSIGHNTEAFF. The CDR3 DNA reads TGTGCCAGCAGTATCGGACACAACACTGAAGCTTTCTTT.